The clone carrying this T cell receptor (beta chain) was picked up many times. V lost 8 bases to trimming and J lost 1 base, with 11 bases between them. The CDR3 consists of 13 residues. Germline CDR1 and CDR2: SGHKS and YYEKEE (reference sequence). Unique molecular identifiers were incorporated into the prepared TCRbeta library. TCRdb fed the PCR reads into MiXCR, producing one record per CDR3 protein. Found here are about 240,000 distinct CDR3 sequences, 9.5% to 15% of them singletons; the top ten hold around 2.5%. The entry originates in a study of T-cell reconstitution after alpha-beta-depleted transplantation in children.

Material: PBMCs from the stem cell graft donor, obtained from the stem cell graft. The clonotype was recovered from a human donor who donated a stem cell graft to a child with acute lymphoblastic leukemia. This chain links TRBV5-5 with TRBJ2-3, with no clear D. The CDR3 DNA sequence: TGTGCCAGTGGAGTACGGGGCACAGATACGCAGTATTTT. Its protein is CASGVRGTDTQYF.